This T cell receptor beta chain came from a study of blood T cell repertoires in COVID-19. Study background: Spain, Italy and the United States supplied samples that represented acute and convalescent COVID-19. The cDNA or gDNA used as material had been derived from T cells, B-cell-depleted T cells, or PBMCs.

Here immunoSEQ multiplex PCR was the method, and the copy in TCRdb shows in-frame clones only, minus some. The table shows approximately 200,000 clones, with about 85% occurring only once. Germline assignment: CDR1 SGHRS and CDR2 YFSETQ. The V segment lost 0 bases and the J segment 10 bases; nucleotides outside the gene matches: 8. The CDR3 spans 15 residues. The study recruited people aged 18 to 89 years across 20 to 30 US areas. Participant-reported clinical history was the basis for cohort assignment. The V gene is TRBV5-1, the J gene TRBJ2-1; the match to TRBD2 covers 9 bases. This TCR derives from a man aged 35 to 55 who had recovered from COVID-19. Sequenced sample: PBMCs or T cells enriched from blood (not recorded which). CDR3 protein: CASSLGSGRGQEQFF. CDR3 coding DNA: TGCGCCAGCAGCTTGGGTAGCGGGAGAGGCCAGGAGCAGTTCTTC.